Presented here are 26 T cell receptor beta chains from one specimen sequenced in a study of blood T cell repertoires in COVID-19. Sequencing was performed with immunoSEQ multiplex PCR; in TCRdb, only in-frame clones are kept and a portion is missing. The sample records hundreds of thousands of clones, around 90% being singletons. The specimen was peripheral blood. These TCRs come from a man aged 35 to 55 with acute or convalescent COVID-19.

J is TRBJ2-5 and V is TRBV6-2 or TRBV6-3; 8 bases are a match to TRBD2. With 5 bases clipped from V and 2 bases from J, the junction kept 10 bases outside the gene matches. This CDR3 is built from 16 residues. CDR1 MNHEY and CDR2 SVGEGT come from the germline V gene. The CDR3 loop is CASSPSGAGGQETQYF. DNA for the CDR3: TGTGCCAGCAGTCCCTCGGGGGCGGGGGGTCAAGAGACCCAGTACTTC.

This chain joins TRBV27 and TRBJ2-7; 9 bases agree with TRBD2. Trimming removed 1 base from V and 0 bases from J; junction bases left unmatched: 13. The CDR3 has 19 residues. Germline V gives CDR1 MNHEY, CDR2 SMNVEV (reference sequence). CDR3 DNA: TGTGCCAGCAGTTTATTCCCCCCGGGTGGTAGCGGGGGCTCCTACGAGCAGTACTTC. Protein: CASSLFPPGGSGGSYEQYF.

The chain couples TRBV4-2 to TRBJ2-7; TRBD1 aligns across 9 bases. This CDR3 contains 16 residues. Germline loops: CDR1 LGHNA, CDR2 YNFKEQ. J was trimmed by 6 bases and V by 0 bases; bases with no gene match: 9. The CDR3 protein is CASSQETQGAPGEQYF. The CDR3 DNA reads as TGTGCCAGCAGCCAAGAAACACAGGGGGCCCCCGGCGAGCAGTACTTC.

This clone occurred once. The CDR3 nucleotides are TGTGCCAGCAGTTACTCAGGGGACTCTGGAAACACCATATATTTT. Its translation: CASSYSGDSGNTIYF. The chain joins TRBV6-7 to TRBJ1-3, with a weak D call TRBD1 (5 bases). TRBV6-7 is assigned to the ORF class and has an uncertain function. V was shortened by 0 bases and J by 0 bases, with 6 bases between the two germline ends. The CDR3 sequence is 15 residues long.

Concerning this clone: The junction and the germline gene differ at one end; a read error may be behind it. The CDR3 DNA reads TGTGCCAGCAGGAAGGAGGGAAGCTGTTTC. Its protein product is CASRKEGSCF. The chain recombines TRBV2 with TRBJ2-7, with D possibly being TRBD2 (6 bases). The V gene's germline CDR1 is SNHLY and CDR2 FYNNEI. This CDR3 spans 10 amino acids.

The chain combines TRBV19 with TRBJ1-5, with no clear D. The germline V gene has CDR1 LNHDA and CDR2 SQIVND (reference sequence). V dropped 5 bases and J dropped 0 bases, with 17 bases sitting between them. This CDR3 contains 17 residues. The CDR3 DNA sequence: TGTGCCAGTAGTCTACTCGAAGGAGATTATAGCAATCAGCCCCAGCATTTT. Translated: CASSLLEGDYSNQPQHF.

The chain uses TRBV27 and TRBJ1-3, with TRBD1 identical over 7 bases. Germline CDR1 and CDR2: MNHEY and SMNVEV (reference sequence). The V gene end was trimmed by 6 bases and the J gene end by 1 base; junction bases not matched to a gene: 3. The CDR3 contains 14 residues. The CDR3 protein is CASSNRGSGNTIYF. The CDR3 DNA reads as TGTGCCAGCAGCAACAGGGGTTCTGGAAACACCATATATTTT.

The chain combines TRBV27 with TRBJ1-2, with D perhaps TRBD1 (6 bases). CDR3 length: 15 amino acids. Germline V CDR1 and CDR2: MNHEY, SMNVEV (reference sequence). V was shortened by 2 bases and J by 9 bases, with 19 bases between the two germline ends. As DNA, the CDR3 is TGTGCCAGCAGTTTAGGGGGCTCCCCAAATGAGCGCTACACCTTC. It encodes CASSLGGSPNERYTF.

This clone has just a few counts. The chain uses TRBV10-3 and TRBJ2-1; D uncertain. Germline CDR1 reads ENHRY; CDR2 reads SYGVKD. The CDR3 runs to 13 residues. Trimming left V 0 bases short and J 7 bases short, with 7 bases between. The CDR3 DNA follows: TGTGCCATCAGTGAGTCCAACGGTAATGAGCAGTTCTTC. Its translation is CAISESNGNEQFF.

The chain is built from TRBV21-1 and TRBJ2-5; TRBD1 is the table's D call, not checked against the DNA. TRBV21-1 is marked as a pseudogene. The CDR3 spans 13 residues. CDR3 residues: CAGMYQGRKTQYF. CDR3 nucleotides: TGTGCCGGAATGTATCAGGGAAGGAAGACCCAGTACTTC.

This rearrangement joins TRBV18 to TRBJ1-3; 7 bases are a match to TRBD1. The V gene's germline CDR1 is KGHSH and CDR2 LQKENI. V trimming: 4 bases; J trimming: 7 bases; junction bases outside the gene matches: 10. CDR3 length: 15 amino acids. CDR3 in amino acids: CASSRGQADGNTIYF. In nucleotides, the CDR3 is TGTGCCAGCTCACGAGGACAGGCAGACGGGAACACCATATATTTT.

This chain connects TRBV7-3 to TRBJ1-1, with a possible D match to TRBD1 (6 bases). Per germline, CDR1 SGHTA and CDR2 FQGTGA. There are 14 residues in the CDR3. V lost 5 bases and J lost 0, with 10 bases in between. CDR3 nucleotides: TGTGCCAGCAGCAAACAGGGCATGAACACTGAAGCTTTCTTT. Translation: CASSKQGMNTEAFF.

The chain combines TRBV28 with TRBJ1-2, with D tentatively TRBD1 (5 bases). V was trimmed by 4 bases and J by 3 bases, leaving 9 bases between them. This CDR3 has 13 amino acids. Germline V gene lookup returns CDR1 MDHEN and CDR2 SYDVKM. The CDR3 sequence: CASSSTAYYGYTF. CDR3 bases: TGTGCCAGCAGTTCGACAGCTTACTATGGCTACACCTTC.

The chain is built from TRBV19 and TRBJ1-5; possible D gene TRBD1, 6 bases. The CDR3 has 13 residues. Trimming shortened V by 6 bases and J by 6 bases, and 12 bases separated the two germline ends. Looked up from germline, CDR1 is LNHDA and CDR2 is SQIVND (reference sequence). CDR3 protein: CASSPGGGQPQHF. DNA for the CDR3: TGTGCCAGTAGCCCGGGGGGCGGTCAGCCCCAGCATTTT.

The V gene is TRBV7-2, the J gene TRBJ2-3, with 8 bases matching TRBD1. CDR1 and CDR2 (germline): SGHTA, FQGNSA. The CDR3 is 15 residues long. J lost 3 bases, V lost 1 base, and 3 bases had no gene match. CDR3 DNA sequence: TGTGCCAGCAGCTTAGACAGGGGGTGGACAGATACGCAGTATTTT. It is translated as CASSLDRGWTDTQYF. The entire variable domain, with the rest obtained from reference TRBV7-2 and TRBJ2-3, is as follows: GAGVSQSPSNKVTEKGKDVELRCDPISGHTALYWYRQSLGQGLEFLIYFQGNSAPDKSGLPSDRFSAERTGGSVSTLTIQRTQQEDSAVYLCASSLDRGWTDTQYFGPGTRLTVL.

J is TRBJ1-5 and V is TRBV4-1; D gene uncertain. The V end lost 0 bases, the J end lost 5 bases, and 11 bases lay between the germline ends. The germline V gene encodes CDR1 MGHRA and CDR2 YSYEKL. This CDR3 has 15 amino acids. The CDR3 loop is CASSQDAPGYQPQHF. The CDR3 DNA follows: TGCGCCAGCAGCCAAGATGCCCCGGGGTATCAGCCCCAGCATTTT.

This chain links TRBV5-1 with TRBJ2-5; maybe TRBD1 (5 bases). Germline V lookup: CDR1 SGHRS, CDR2 YFSETQ. Deletions cut 0 bases from V and 1 base from J, with 13 bases between. This CDR3 has 16 amino acids. The CDR3 coding sequence is TGCGCCAGCAGCTTGGTTACAGGAGAAGCCCAAGAGACCCAGTACTTC. Amino acids: CASSLVTGEAQETQYF.

This chain connects TRBV27 to TRBJ1-2; 8 bases are a match to TRBD1. Germline assignment: CDR1 MNHEY and CDR2 SMNVEV (reference sequence). V lost 6 bases and J lost 8; bases outside the gene matches: 11. The CDR3 is 14 residues long. This chain's CDR3 is CASRFLQGAGGYTF. The CDR3 coding sequence is TGTGCCAGCAGGTTCCTGCAGGGGGCAGGAGGCTACACCTTC.

The V and J genes are TRBV2 and TRBJ2-1; 9 bases agree with TRBD2. This CDR3 is 16 amino acids long. With 5 bases clipped from V and 6 bases from J, the junction kept 11 bases outside the gene matches. The V gene's germline CDR1 is SNHLY and CDR2 FYNNEI. The CDR3, as DNA: TGTGCCAGCAGTTCAGGACTTAGCGGGAGTTTCAATGAGCAGTTCTTC. Protein sequence: CASSSGLSGSFNEQFF.

V usage is TRBV21-1 and J usage is TRBJ1-6; no DNA check was done on the table's D call, TRBD1. TRBV21-1 is flagged as a pseudogene. This CDR3 spans 12 amino acids. The CDR3 is CASEGTDSPLHF. DNA for the CDR3: TGTGCCAGCGAAGGAACAGATTCACCCCTCCACTTT.

The V and J genes are TRBV9 and TRBJ1-2, with D tentatively TRBD1 (6 bases). This CDR3 has 15 amino acids. Trimming removed 3 bases at V and 1 base at J, with 13 bases between. Per the germline V gene, CDR1 is SGDLS and CDR2 is YYNGEE. CDR3 sequence: CASSAGHTNNYGYTF. The DNA for the CDR3 is TGTGCCAGCAGCGCGGGACACACTAATAACTATGGCTACACCTTC. Using reference TRBV9 and TRBJ1-2 for the parts outside the CDR3, the full variable domain is DSGVTQTPKHLITATGQRVTLRCSPRSGDLSVYWYQQSLDQGLQFLIQYYNGEERAKGNILERFSAQQFPDLHSELNLSSLELGDSALYFCASSAGHTNNYGYTFGSGTRLTVV.

Remarks on this clone: Other nucleotide sequences from this sample produce the same CDR3. The rearrangement joins TRBV9 to TRBJ1-2; D remains unclear. The germline V and J ends were trimmed by 0 bases and 5 bases, with 5 bases remaining between them. CDR3 length: 12 residues. The V gene's germline CDR1 is SGDLS and CDR2 YYNGEE. The CDR3 DNA reads as TGTGCCAGCAGCGTAGGAGGGTATGGCTACACCTTC. Residues: CASSVGGYGYTF.

J is TRBJ1-5 and V is TRBV5-6; a weak D match, TRBD1 (5 bases). Trimming left V 4 bases short and J 6 bases short, with 11 bases between. The V gene's germline CDR1 is SGHDT and CDR2 YYEEEE. The CDR3 length is 13 residues. CDR3 residues: CASSRGVGQPQHF. The CDR3 DNA follows: TGTGCCAGCAGCAGGGGTGTCGGTCAGCCCCAGCATTTT.

The chain joins TRBV7-2 to TRBJ1-1, with unresolved D. The germline V and J ends were trimmed by 3 bases and 0 bases, with 2 bases remaining between them. Germline CDR1 and CDR2: SGHTA and FQGNSA. The CDR3 runs 12 residues. The CDR3 region is CASSFMNTEAFF. DNA of the CDR3: TGTGCCAGCAGCTTCATGAACACTGAAGCTTTCTTT.

The chain recombines TRBV27 with TRBJ1-1; a weak D match, TRBD1 (5 bases). CDR1 is MNHEY and CDR2 is SMNVEV in the germline V gene (reference sequence). V was cut by 2 bases and J by 4 bases, with 17 bases left in between. The CDR3 totals 16 residues. The CDR3 sequence is CASSLEGGVRGTEAFF. As DNA, the CDR3 is TGTGCCAGCAGTTTAGAAGGAGGGGTGCGAGGCACTGAAGCTTTCTTT.

The chain joins TRBV27 to TRBJ2-3; possibly TRBD2 for D (6 bases). The CDR3 is 14 residues long. The V end was cut by 3 bases, the J end by 3 bases, with 10 bases between. From germline, CDR1 is MNHEY and CDR2 SMNVEV (reference sequence). Written as DNA, the CDR3 is TGTGCCAGCAGTTTGGGGCGGGAAACAGATACGCAGTATTTT. Amino acids: CASSLGRETDTQYF.